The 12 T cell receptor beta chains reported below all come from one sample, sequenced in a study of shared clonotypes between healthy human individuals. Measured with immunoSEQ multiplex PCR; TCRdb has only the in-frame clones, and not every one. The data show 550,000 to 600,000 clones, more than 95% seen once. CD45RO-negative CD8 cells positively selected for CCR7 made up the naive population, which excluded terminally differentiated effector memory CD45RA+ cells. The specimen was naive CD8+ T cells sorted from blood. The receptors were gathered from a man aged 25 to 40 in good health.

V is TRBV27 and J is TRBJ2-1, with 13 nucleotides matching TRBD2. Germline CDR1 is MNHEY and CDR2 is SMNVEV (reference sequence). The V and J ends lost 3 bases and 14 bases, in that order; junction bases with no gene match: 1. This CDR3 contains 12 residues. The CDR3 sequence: CASSFGLAGEFF. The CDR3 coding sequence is TGTGCCAGCAGTTTTGGACTAGCGGGAGAGTTCTTC.

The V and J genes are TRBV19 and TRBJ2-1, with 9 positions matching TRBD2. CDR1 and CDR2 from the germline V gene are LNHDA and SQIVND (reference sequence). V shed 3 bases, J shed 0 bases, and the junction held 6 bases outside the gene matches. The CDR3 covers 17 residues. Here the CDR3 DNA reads TGTGCCAGTAGTATGGCTAGCGGGACTGACTCCTACAATGAGCAGTTCTTC. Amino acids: CASSMASGTDSYNEQFF.

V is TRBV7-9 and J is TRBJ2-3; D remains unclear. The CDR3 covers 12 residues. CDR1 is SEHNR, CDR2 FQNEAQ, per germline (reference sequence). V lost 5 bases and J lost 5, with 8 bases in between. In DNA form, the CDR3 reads TGTGCCAGCAGCAGAACGGGAGATACGCAGTATTTT. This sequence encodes CASSRTGDTQYF.

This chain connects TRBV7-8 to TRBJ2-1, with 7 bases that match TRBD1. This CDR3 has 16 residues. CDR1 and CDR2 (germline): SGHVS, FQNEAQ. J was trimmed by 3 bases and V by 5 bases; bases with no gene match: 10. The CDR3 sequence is CASSGEPGQFYNEQFF. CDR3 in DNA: TGTGCCAGCAGCGGAGAGCCGGGACAGTTCTACAATGAGCAGTTCTTC. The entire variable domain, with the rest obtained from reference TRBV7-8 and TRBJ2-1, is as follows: GAGVSQSPRYKVAKRGQDVALRCDPISGHVSLFWYQQALGQGPEFLTYFQNEAQLDKSGLPSDRFFAERPEGSVSTLKIQRTQQEDSAVYLCASSGEPGQFYNEQFFGPGTRLTVL.

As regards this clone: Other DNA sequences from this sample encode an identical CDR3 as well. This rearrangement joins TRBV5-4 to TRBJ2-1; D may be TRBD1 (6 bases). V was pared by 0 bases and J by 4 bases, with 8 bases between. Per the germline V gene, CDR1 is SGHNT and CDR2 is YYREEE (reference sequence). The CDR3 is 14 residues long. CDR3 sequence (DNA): TGTGCCAGCAGCTTGGGGGGGCTGTACAATGAGCAGTTCTTC. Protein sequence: CASSLGGLYNEQFF.

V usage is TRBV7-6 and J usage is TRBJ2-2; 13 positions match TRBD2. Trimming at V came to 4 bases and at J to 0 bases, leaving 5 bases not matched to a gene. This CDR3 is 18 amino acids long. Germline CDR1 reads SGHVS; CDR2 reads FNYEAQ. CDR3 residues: CASSSWTSGRANTGELFF. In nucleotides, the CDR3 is TGTGCCAGCAGCTCCTGGACTAGCGGGAGAGCGAACACCGGGGAGCTGTTTTTT. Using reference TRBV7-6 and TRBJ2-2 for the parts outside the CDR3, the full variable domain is GAGVSQSPRYKVTKRGQDVALRCDPISGHVSLYWYRQALGQGPEFLTYFNYEAQQDKSGLPNDRFSAERPEGSISTLTIQRTEQRDSAMYRCASSSWTSGRANTGELFFGEGSRLTVL.

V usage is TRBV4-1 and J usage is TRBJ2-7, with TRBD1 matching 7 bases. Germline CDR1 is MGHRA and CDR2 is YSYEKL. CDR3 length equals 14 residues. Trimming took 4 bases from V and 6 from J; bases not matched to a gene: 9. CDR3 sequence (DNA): TGCGCCAGCAGCCTAAAGGGGGCAGGCTCCGAGCAGTACTTC. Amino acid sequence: CASSLKGAGSEQYF.

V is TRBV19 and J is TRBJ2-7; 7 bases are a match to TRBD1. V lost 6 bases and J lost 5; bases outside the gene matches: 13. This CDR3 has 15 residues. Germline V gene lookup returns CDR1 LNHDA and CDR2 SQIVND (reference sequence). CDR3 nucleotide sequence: TGTGCCAGTAGCCCTTATTTGACAGGGACCCACGAGCAGTACTTC. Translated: CASSPYLTGTHEQYF.

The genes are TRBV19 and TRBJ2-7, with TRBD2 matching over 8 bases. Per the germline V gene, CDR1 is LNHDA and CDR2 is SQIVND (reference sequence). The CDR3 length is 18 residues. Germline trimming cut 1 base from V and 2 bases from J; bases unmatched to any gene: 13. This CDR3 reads CASSIAAGDGFLPYEQYF. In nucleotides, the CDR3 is TGTGCCAGTAGTATAGCAGCGGGAGACGGTTTTCTCCCCTACGAGCAGTACTTC.

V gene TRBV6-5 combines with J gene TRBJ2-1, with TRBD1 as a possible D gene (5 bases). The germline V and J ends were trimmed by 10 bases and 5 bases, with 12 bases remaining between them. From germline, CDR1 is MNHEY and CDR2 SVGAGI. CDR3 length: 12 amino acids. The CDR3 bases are TGTGCCACCATGGACACTAACAATGAGCAGTTCTTC. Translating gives CATMDTNNEQFF.

The CDR3 bases are TGTGCCAGCAGGAGTGGCGTTGGATCCTACGAGCAGTACTTC. Protein product: CASRSGVGSYEQYF. This chain connects TRBV5-4 to TRBJ2-7, with no clear D. Germline V gene lookup returns CDR1 SGHNT and CDR2 YYREEE (reference sequence). Trimming took 5 bases from V and 1 from J, leaving 13 bases between them. This CDR3 comprises 14 residues. The variable domain in full, completed from reference TRBV5-4 and TRBJ2-7, reads ETGVTQSPTHLIKTRGQQVTLRCSSQSGHNTVSWYQQALGQGPQFIFQYYREEENGRGNFPPRFSGLQFPNYSSELNVNALELDDSALYLCASRSGVGSYEQYFGPGTRLTVT.

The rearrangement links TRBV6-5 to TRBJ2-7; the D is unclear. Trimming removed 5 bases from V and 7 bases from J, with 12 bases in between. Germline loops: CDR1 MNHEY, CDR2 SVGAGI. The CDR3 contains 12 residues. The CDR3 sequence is CASSPPSGEQYF. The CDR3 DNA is TGTGCCAGCAGTCCCCCATCTGGGGAGCAGTACTTC.